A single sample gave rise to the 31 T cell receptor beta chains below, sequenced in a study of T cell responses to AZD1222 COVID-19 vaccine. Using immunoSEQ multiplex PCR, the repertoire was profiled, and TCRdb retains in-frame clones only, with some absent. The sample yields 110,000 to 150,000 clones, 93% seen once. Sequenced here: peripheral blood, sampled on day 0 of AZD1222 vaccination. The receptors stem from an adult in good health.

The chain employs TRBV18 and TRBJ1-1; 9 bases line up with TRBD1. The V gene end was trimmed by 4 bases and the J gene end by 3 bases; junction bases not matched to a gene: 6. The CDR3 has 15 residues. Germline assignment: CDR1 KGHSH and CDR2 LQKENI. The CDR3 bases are TGTGCCAGCTCACAAGGGACAGGGTGGGACACTGAAGCTTTCTTT. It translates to CASSQGTGWDTEAFF.

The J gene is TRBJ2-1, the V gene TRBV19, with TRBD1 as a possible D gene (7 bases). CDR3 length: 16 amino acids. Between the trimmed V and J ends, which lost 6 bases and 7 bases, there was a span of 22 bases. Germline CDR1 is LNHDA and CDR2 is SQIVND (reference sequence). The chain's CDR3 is CASSTTPGGQLNEQFF. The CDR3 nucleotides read TGTGCCAGTAGCACAACCCCCGGGGGACAGTTAAATGAGCAGTTCTTC.

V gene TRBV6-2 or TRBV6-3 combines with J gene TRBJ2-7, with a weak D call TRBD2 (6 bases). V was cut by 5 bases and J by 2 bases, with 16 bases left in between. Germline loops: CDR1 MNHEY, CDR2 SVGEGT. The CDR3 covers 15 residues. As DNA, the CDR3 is TGTGCCAGCAGTCTCGGCCCGGGGGTGGCCTACGAGCAGTACTTC. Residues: CASSLGPGVAYEQYF.

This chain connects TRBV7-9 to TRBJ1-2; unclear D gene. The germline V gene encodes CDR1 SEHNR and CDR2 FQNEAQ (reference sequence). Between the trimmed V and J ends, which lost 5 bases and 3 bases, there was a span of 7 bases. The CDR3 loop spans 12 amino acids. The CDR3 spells CASSPHDYGYTF. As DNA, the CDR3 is TGTGCCAGCAGCCCCCATGACTATGGCTACACCTTC.

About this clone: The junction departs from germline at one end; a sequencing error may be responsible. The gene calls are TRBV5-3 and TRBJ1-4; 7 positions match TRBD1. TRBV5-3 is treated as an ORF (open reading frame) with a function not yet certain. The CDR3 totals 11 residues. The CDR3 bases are TGTGCCAGAAGCGTCCCGGGACAGACCGAATTT. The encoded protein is CARSVPGQTEF.

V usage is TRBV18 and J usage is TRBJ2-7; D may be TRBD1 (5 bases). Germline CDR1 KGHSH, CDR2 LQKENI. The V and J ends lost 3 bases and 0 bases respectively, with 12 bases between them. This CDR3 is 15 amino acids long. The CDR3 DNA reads TGTGCCAGCTCACCTAACAGGTGGGGCTCCTACGAGCAGTACTTC. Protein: CASSPNRWGSYEQYF.

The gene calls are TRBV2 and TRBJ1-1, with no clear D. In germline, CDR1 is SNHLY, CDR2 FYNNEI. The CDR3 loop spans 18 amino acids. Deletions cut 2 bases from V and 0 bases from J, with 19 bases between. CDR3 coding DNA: TGTGCCAGCAGTGAAAGGAGGCACAGCGTCAGAATGAACACTGAAGCTTTCTTT. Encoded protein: CASSERRHSVRMNTEAFF.

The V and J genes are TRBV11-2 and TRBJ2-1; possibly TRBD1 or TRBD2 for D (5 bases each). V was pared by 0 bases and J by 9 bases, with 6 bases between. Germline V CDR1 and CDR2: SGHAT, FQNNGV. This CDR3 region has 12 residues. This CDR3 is CASSLDGGEQFF. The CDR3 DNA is TGTGCCAGCAGCTTAGATGGGGGTGAGCAGTTCTTC.

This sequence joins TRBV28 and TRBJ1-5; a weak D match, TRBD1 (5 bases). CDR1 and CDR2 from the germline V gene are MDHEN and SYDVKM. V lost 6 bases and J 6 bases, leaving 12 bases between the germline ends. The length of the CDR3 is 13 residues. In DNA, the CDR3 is TGTGCCAGCAGCTTGGGGGGGGTTCAGCCCCAGCATTTT. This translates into CASSLGGVQPQHF.

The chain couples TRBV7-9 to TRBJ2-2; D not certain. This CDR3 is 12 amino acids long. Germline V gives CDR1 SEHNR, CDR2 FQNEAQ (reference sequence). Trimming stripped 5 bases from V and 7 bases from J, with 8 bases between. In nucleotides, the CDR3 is TGTGCCAGCAGCCCCATCCTCGGGGAGCTGTTTTTT. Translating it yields CASSPILGELFF.

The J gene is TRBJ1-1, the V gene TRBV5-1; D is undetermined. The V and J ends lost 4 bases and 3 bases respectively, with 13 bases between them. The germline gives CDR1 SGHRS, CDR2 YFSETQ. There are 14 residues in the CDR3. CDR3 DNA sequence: TGCGCCAGCAGCAGAGTTGCCATGGACACTGAAGCTTTCTTT. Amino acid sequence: CASSRVAMDTEAFF.

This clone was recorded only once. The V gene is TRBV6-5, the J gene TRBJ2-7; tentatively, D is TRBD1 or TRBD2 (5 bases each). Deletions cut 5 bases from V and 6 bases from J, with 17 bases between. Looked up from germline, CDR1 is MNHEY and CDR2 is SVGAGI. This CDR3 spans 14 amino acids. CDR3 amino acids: CASSSVRVDSEQYF. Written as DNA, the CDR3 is TGTGCCAGCAGTAGTGTGAGGGTAGACAGCGAGCAGTACTTC.

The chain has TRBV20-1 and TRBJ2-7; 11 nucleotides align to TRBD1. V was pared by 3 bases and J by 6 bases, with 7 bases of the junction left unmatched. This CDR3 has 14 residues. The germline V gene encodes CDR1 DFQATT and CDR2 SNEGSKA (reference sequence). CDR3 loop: CSASGGQGVGEQYF. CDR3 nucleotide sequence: TGCAGTGCTAGTGGGGGACAGGGGGTAGGCGAGCAGTACTTC.

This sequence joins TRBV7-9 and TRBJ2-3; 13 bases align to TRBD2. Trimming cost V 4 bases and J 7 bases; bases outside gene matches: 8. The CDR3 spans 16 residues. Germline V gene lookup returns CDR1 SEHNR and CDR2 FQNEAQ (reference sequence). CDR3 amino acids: CASSSPGLAGLNTQYF. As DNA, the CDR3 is TGTGCCAGCAGCTCTCCGGGACTAGCGGGGCTCAATACGCAGTATTTT.

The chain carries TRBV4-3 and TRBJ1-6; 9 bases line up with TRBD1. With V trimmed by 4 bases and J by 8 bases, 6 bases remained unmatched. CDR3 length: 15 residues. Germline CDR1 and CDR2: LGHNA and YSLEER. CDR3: CASSPLGDRDSPLHF. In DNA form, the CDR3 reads TGCGCCAGCAGCCCCCTAGGGGACAGGGATTCACCCCTCCACTTT.

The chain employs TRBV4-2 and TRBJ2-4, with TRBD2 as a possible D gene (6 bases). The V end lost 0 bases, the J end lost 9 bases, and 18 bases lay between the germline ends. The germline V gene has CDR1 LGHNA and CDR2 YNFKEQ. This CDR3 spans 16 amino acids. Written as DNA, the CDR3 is TGTGCCAGCAGCCAAGATTTGACTCGCGGGGACTCCATTCAGTACTTC. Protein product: CASSQDLTRGDSIQYF.

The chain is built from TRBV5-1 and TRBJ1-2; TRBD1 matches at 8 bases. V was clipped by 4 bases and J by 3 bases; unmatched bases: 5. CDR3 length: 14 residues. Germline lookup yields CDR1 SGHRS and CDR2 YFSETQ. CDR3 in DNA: TGCGCCAGCAGCCCGGCGGACAGGGACTATGGCTACACCTTC. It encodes CASSPADRDYGYTF.

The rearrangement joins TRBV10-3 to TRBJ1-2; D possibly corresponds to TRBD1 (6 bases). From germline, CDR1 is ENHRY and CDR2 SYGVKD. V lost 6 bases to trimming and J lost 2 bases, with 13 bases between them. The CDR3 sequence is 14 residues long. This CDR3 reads CAIRMDSENYGYTF. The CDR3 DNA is TGTGCCATCAGGATGGACAGTGAGAACTATGGCTACACCTTC.

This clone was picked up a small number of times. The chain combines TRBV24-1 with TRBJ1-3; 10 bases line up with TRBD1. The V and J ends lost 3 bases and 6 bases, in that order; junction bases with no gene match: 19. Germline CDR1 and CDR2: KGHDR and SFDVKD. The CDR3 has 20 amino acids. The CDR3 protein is CATSDRDRDRGKKLENTIYF. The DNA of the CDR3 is TGTGCCACCAGTGATAGGGACCGGGACAGGGGAAAGAAATTGGAAAACACCATATATTTT.

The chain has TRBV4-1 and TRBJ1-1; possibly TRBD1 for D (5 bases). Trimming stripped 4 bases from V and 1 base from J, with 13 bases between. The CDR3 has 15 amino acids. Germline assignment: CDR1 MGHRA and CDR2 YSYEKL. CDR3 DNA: TGCGCCAGCAGCCCACCCGGGACGGGGAACACTGAAGCTTTCTTT. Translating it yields CASSPPGTGNTEAFF.

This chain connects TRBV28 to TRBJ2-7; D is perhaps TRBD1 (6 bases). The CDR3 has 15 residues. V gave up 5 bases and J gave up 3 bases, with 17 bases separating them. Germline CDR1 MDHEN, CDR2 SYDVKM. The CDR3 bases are TGTGCCAGCAGTCCTGGGACATCTGCCATCTACGAGCAGTACTTC. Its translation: CASSPGTSAIYEQYF. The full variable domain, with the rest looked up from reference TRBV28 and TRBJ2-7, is DVKVTQSSRYLVKRTGEKVFLECVQDMDHENMFWYRQDPGLGLRLIYFSYDVKMKEKGDIPEGYSVSREKKERFSLILESASTNQTSMYLCASSPGTSAIYEQYFGPGTRLTVT.

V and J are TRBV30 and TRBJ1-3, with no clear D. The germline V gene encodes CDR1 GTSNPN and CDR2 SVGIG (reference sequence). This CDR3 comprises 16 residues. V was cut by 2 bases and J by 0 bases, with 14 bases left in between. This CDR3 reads CAWSPWIELSGNTIYF. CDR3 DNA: TGTGCCTGGAGTCCTTGGATTGAACTCTCTGGAAACACCATATATTTT. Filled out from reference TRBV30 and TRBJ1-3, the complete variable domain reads SQTIHQWPATLVQPVGSPLSLECTVEGTSNPNLYWYRQAAGRGLQLLFYSVGIGQISSEVPQNLSASRPQDRQFILSSKKLLLSDSGFYLCAWSPWIELSGNTIYFGEGSWLTVV.

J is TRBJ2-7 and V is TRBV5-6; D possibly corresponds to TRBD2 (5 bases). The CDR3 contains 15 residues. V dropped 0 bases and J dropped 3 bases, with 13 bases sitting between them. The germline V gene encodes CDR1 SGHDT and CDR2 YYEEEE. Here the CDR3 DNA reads TGTGCCAGCAGCTTGGCGGGGTCTCTATTCTACGAGCAGTACTTC. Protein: CASSLAGSLFYEQYF.

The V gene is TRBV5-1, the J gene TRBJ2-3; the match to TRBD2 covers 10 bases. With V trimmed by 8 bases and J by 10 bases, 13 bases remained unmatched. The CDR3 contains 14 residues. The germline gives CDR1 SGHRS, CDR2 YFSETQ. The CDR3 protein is CASTHSGGDDPQYF. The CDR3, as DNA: TGCGCCAGTACACACAGCGGGGGGGACGATCCGCAGTATTTT.

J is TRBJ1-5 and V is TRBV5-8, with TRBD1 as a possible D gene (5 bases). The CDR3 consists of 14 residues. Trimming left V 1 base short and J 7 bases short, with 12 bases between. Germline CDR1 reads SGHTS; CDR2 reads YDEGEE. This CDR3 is CASSLLAGMQPQHF. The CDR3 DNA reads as TGTGCCAGCAGCTTGTTGGCAGGGATGCAGCCCCAGCATTTT.

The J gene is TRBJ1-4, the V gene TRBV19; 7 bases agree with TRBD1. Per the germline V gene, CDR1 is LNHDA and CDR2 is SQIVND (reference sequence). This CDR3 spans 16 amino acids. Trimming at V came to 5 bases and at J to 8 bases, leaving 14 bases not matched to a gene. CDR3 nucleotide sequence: TGTGCCAGTAGTGGGCGGTCTCAGATCAGGGGGGAAAAACTGTTTTTT. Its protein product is CASSGRSQIRGEKLFF.

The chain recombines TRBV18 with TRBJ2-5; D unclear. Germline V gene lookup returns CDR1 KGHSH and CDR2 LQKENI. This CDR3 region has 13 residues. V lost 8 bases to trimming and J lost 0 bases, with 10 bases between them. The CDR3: CASQLEDQETQYF. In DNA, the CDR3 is TGTGCCAGCCAATTAGAGGACCAAGAGACCCAGTACTTC.

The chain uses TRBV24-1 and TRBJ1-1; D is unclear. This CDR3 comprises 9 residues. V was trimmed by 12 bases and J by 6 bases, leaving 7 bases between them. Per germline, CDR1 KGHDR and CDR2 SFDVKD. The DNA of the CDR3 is TGTGCCCTACTCCCTGAAGCTTTCTTT. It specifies CALLPEAFF.

This chain's CDR3 is CASSLVAGGNSYNEQFF. Written as DNA, the CDR3 is TGTGCCAGCAGTCTGGTAGCGGGGGGAAACTCCTACAATGAGCAGTTCTTC. The gene calls are TRBV2 and TRBJ2-1; 10 bases line up with TRBD2. Germline lookup yields CDR1 SNHLY and CDR2 FYNNEI. This CDR3 is 17 amino acids long. V dropped 5 bases and J dropped 0; count of bases not matched to a gene: 7.

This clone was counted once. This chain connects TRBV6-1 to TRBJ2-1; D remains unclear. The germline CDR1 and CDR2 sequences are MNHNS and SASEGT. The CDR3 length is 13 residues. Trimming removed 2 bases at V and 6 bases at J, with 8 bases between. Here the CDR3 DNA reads TGTGCCAGCAGTGAACCCCTCCCCAATGAGCAGTTCTTC. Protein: CASSEPLPNEQFF.

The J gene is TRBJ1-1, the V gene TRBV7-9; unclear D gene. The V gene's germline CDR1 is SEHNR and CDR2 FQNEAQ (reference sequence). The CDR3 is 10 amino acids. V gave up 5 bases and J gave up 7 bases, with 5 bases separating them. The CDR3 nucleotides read TGTGCCAGCAGCGTCGATGAAGCTTTCTTT. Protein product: CASSVDEAFF.